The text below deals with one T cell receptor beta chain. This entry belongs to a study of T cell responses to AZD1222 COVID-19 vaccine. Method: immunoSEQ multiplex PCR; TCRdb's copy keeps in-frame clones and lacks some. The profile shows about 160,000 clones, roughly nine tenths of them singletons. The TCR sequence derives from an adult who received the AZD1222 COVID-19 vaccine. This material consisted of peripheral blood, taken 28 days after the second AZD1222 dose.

CDR3 loop: CASSSLGLAPEQFF. In DNA form, the CDR3 reads TGTGCCAGCAGTTCCCTTGGACTAGCGCCTGAGCAGTTCTTC. The chain carries TRBV28 and TRBJ2-1, with 9 bases fitting TRBD2. The junction had 7 bases not matched to a gene; V was cut back by 4 bases and J by 9 bases. This CDR3 region has 14 residues. The germline V gene has CDR1 MDHEN and CDR2 SYDVKM.